This T cell receptor beta chain originates from a study of control samples from healthy donors and cancer patients. TCRdb's copy holds only in-frame clones and misses some; the assay was immunoSEQ multiplex PCR. The table lists around 70,000 clones, 94% of them singletons. CDR1 is LGHDT, CDR2 YNNKEL, per germline (reference sequence). CDR3 length equals 15 residues. V shed 0 bases and J shed 4 bases, with 10 bases lying between them. This clone was observed a single time. The chain recombines TRBV3-1 (or the pseudogene TRBV3-2) with TRBJ1-5; the D is unclear. The sample comprised blood. The clonotype comes from a woman between 25 and 40 years old in good health. The CDR3 region has the DNA TGTGCCAGCAGCCAAGATCCCAGAGATAATCAGCCCCAGCATTTT. Its translation is CASSQDPRDNQPQHF.